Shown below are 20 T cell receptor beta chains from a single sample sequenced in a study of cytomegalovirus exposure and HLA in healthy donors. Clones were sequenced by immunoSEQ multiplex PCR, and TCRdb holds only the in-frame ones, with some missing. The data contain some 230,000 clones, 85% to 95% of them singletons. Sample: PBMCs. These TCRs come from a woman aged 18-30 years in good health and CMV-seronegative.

The CDR3 loop reads CSVEELNEQFF. The CDR3, as DNA: TGCAGCGTTGAAGAACTCAATGAGCAGTTCTTC. The chain links TRBV29-1 to TRBJ2-1; D uncertain. CDR3 length: 11 residues. V lost 0 bases, J lost 6 bases, and 3 bases lay in between. The germline CDR1 and CDR2 sequences are SQVTM and ANQGSEA.

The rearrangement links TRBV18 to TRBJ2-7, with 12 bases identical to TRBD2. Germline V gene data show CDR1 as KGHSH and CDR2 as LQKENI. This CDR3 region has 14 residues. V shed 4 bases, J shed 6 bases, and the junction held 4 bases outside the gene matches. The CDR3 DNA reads TGTGCCAGCTCACTGGCGGGACTAGCGGGCGAGCAGTACTTC. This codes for CASSLAGLAGEQYF.

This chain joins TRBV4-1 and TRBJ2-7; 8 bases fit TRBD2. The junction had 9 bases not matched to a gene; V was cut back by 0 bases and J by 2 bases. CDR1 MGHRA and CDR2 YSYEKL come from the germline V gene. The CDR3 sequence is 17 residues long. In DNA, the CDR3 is TGCGCCAGCAGCCAAGATTTGTCGAGCGGGAGCCCCTACGAGCAGTACTTC. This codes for CASSQDLSSGSPYEQYF.

The CDR3 DNA is TGCAGCGCCCACACAGGGGGCAACACTGAAGCTTTCTTT. The encoded protein is CSAHTGGNTEAFF. This chain links TRBV29-1 with TRBJ1-1; 9 positions match TRBD1. Germline V gene data show CDR1 as SQVTM and CDR2 as ANQGSEA. The V segment lost 7 bases and the J segment 2 bases; nucleotides outside the gene matches: 5. There are 13 residues in the CDR3.

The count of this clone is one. CDR3 amino acids: CASTAYNGGQGASDYGYTF. CDR3 in DNA: TGTGCCAGCACCGCCTACAATGGGGGACAGGGGGCTTCAGACTATGGCTACACCTTC. V is TRBV27 and J is TRBJ1-2; 12 bases are shared with TRBD1. The junction had 18 bases not matched to a gene; V was cut back by 7 bases and J by 3 bases. The CDR3 runs to 19 residues. Per the germline V gene, CDR1 is MNHEY and CDR2 is SMNVEV (reference sequence).

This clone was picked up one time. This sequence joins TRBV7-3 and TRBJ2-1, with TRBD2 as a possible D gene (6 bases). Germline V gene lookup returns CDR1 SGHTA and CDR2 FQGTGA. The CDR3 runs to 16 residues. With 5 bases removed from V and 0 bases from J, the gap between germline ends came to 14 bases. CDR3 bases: TGTGCCAGCAGCAAGGATAGCGGCCGCTCCTACAATGAGCAGTTCTTC. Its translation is CASSKDSGRSYNEQFF.

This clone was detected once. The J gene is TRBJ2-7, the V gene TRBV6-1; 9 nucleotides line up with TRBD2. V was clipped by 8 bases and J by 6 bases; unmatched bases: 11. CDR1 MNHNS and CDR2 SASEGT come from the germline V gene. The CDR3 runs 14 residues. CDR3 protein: CASGGRGRAREQYF. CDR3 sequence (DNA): TGTGCCAGCGGGGGTCGCGGGAGGGCCCGCGAGCAGTACTTC.

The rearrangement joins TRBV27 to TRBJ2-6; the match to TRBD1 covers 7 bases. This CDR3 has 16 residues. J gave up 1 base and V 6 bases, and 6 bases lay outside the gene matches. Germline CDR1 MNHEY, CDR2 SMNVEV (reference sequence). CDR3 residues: CASSRDRESGANVLTF. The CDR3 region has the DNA TGTGCCAGCAGCCGCGACAGGGAATCTGGGGCCAACGTCCTGACTTTC.

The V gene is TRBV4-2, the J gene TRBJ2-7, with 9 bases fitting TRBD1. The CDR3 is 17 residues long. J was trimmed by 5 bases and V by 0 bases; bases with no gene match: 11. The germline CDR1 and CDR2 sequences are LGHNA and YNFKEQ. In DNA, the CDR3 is TGTGCCAGCAGCCAAGAGCCCGACAGGGGGGTTTTGAACGAGCAGTACTTC. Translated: CASSQEPDRGVLNEQYF.

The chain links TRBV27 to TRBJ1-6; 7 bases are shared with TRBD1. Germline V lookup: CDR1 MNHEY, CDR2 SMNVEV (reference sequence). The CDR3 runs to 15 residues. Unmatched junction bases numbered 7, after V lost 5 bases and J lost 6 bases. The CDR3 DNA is TGTGCCAGCAGTATTCGACAGGGTTCTAATTCACCCCTCCACTTT. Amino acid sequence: CASSIRQGSNSPLHF.

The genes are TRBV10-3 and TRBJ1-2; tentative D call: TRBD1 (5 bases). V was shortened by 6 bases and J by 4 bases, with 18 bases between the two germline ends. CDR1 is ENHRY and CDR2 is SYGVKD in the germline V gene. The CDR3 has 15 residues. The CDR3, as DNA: TGTGCCATCAGGCCCGCGACAGAGCTCGTCTATGGCTACACCTTC. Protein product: CAIRPATELVYGYTF.

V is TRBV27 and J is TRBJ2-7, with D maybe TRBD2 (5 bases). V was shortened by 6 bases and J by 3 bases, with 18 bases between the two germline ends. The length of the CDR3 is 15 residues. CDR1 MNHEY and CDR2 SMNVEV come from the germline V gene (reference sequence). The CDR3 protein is CASSPQARTYYEQYF. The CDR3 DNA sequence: TGTGCCAGCAGCCCGCAGGCGCGGACTTACTACGAGCAGTACTTC.

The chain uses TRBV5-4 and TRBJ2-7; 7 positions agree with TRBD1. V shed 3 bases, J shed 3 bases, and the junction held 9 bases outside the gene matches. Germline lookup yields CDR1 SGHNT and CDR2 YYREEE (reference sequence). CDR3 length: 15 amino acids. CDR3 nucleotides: TGTGCCAGCAGCTCTAAAAGGTCAGGGGGCTACGAGCAGTACTTC. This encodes CASSSKRSGGYEQYF. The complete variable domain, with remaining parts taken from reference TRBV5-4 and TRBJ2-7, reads ETGVTQSPTHLIKTRGQQVTLRCSSQSGHNTVSWYQQALGQGPQFIFQYYREEENGRGNFPPRFSGLQFPNYSSELNVNALELDDSALYLCASSSKRSGGYEQYFGPGTRLTVT.

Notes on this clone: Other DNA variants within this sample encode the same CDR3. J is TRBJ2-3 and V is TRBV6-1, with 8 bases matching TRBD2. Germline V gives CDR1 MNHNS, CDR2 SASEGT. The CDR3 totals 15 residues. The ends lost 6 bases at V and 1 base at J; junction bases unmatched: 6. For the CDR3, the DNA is TGTGCCAGCAGCCTCGGACTAGCAGGCACAGATACGCAGTATTTT. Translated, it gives CASSLGLAGTDTQYF.

The CDR3 sequence: CASSNGGPRGGYTF. The CDR3 coding sequence is TGTGCCAGCAGCAACGGGGGGCCCAGGGGTGGCTACACCTTC. This chain uses TRBV6-4 with TRBJ1-2; TRBD1 might be the D (6 bases). V was cut by 6 bases and J by 7 bases, with 18 bases left in between. The CDR3 loop spans 14 amino acids. The germline CDR1 and CDR2 sequences are MRHNA and SNTAGT.

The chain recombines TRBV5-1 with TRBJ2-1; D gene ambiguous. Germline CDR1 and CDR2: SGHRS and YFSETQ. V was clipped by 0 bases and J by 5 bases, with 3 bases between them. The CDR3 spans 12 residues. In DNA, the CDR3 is TGCGCCAGCAGCTTGGCAGACAATGAGCAGTTCTTC. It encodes CASSLADNEQFF.

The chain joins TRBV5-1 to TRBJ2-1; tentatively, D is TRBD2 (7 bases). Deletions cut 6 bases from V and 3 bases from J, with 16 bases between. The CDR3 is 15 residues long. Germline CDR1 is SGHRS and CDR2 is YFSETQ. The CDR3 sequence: CASKGGASLYNEQFF. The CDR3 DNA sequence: TGCGCCAGCAAGGGGGGGGCGAGTCTCTACAATGAGCAGTTCTTC. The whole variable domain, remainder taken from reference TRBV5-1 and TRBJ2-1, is KAGVTQTPRYLIKTRGQQVTLSCSPISGHRSVSWYQQTPGQGLQFLFEYFSETQRNKGNFPGRFSGRQFSNSRSEMNVSTLELGDSALYLCASKGGASLYNEQFFGPGTRLTVL.

Here the CDR3 reads CASGGIQGPGEAFF. In DNA form, the CDR3 reads TGTGCTAGTGGTGGCATACAGGGGCCGGGTGAAGCTTTCTTT. The chain links TRBV12-5 to TRBJ1-1; 7 bases match TRBD1. V shed 5 bases, J shed 7 bases, and the junction held 10 bases outside the gene matches. CDR1 is LGHNT and CDR2 is FRNRAP in the germline V gene. CDR3 length: 14 amino acids. Full variable domain (rest looked up from reference TRBV12-5 and TRBJ1-1): DARVTQTPRHKVTEMGQEVTMRCQPILGHNTVFWYRQTMMQGLELLAYFRNRAPLDDSGMPKDRFSAEMPDATLATLKIQPSEPRDSAVYFCASGGIQGPGEAFFGQGTRLTVV.

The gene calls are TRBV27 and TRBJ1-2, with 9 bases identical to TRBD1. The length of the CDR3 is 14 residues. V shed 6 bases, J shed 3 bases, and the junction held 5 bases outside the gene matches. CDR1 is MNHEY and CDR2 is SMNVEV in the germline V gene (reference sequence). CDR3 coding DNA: TGTGCCAGCAGGGTGGGACAGGGCCACTATGGCTACACCTTC. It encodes CASRVGQGHYGYTF.

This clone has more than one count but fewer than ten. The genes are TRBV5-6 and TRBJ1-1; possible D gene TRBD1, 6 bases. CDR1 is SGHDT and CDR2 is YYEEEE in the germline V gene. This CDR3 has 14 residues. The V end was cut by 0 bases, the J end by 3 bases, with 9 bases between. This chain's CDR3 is CASSLGGLDTEAFF. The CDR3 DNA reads TGTGCCAGCAGCTTGGGGGGGCTCGACACTGAAGCTTTCTTT.